Below, 15 T cell receptor beta chains from the same sample are listed, as sequenced in a study of CXCR3-negative and CXCR3-positive naive CD8 T cells. It was by 5' RACE with UMI labels that the TRB cDNA libraries were prepared. TCRdb re-analyzed the 5' RACE reads; it lists each CDR3 protein once, without DNA. With approximately 140,000 distinct CDR3 sequences in the sample, the ten largest clones hold about 0.28%. Study-level points and caveats: CXCR3-expressing naive cells carried TRB CDR3s more hydrophobic than those of CXCR3-negative naive cells.

No antigens are known for them. The sample taken for sequencing was naive CXCR3+ CD8+ T cells from blood. Sample subset: CD45RO-CCR7+CD27+CD95- naive CD8+ T cells expressing CXCR3 (TNR3+). The receptors originated from a human donor in good health. Some clones in this sample may be carry-over from other donors' samples.

The V and J genes are TRBV7-9 and TRBJ2-2; TCRdb gives TRBD2 as the D gene, but with no DNA this cannot be confirmed. The CDR3 is made up of 19 amino acids. The germline V gene has CDR1 SEHNR and CDR2 FQNEAQ (reference sequence). The CDR3 loop is CASSPPLPGLAENTGELFF.

This rearrangement joins TRBV5-6 to TRBJ2-1. Germline V gene lookup returns CDR1 SGHDT and CDR2 YYEEEE. The CDR3 spans 15 residues. CDR3: CASSLVLYSYNEQFF. Based on the CDR3 plus reference TRBV5-6 and TRBJ2-1, the full variable domain is DAGVTQSPTHLIKTRGQQVTLRCSPKSGHDTVSWYQQALGQGPQFIFQYYEEEERQRGNFPDRFSGHQFPNYSSELNVNALLLGDSALYLCASSLVLYSYNEQFFGPGTRLTVL.

The chain recombines TRBV28 with TRBJ1-6; TCRdb designates TRBD1, a call that cannot be tested without DNA. This CDR3 has 14 residues. CDR1 and CDR2 (germline): MDHEN, SYDVKM. The chain's CDR3 is CASREDRENSPLHF.

The chain recombines TRBV4-2 with TRBJ1-2; no DNA is available, so the TRBD1 call from TCRdb remains unchecked. Germline V gives CDR1 LGHNA, CDR2 YNFKEQ. The CDR3 has 12 residues. This CDR3 is CASEGRNYGYTF.

The rearrangement joins TRBV7-9 to TRBJ2-5; TCRdb designates TRBD2, a call that cannot be tested without DNA. The CDR3 spans 16 residues. Germline V CDR1 and CDR2: SEHNR, FQNEAQ (reference sequence). This CDR3 reads CASSFLASGSKETQYF.

The chain employs TRBV5-1 and TRBJ2-2. This CDR3 has 13 amino acids. The germline gives CDR1 SGHRS, CDR2 YFSETQ. CDR3 loop: CASSLVFTGELFF.

The J gene is TRBJ2-1, the V gene TRBV12-3 or TRBV12-4; the D call of TRBD2 rests on TCRdb alone, since no DNA is present to check it. The CDR3 consists of 15 residues. CDR3 region: CASSLFYASGAEQFF.

The rearrangement joins TRBV9 to TRBJ2-7; TCRdb outputs TRBD1, but without DNA this stays unchecked. The CDR3 contains 14 residues. Germline loops: CDR1 SGDLS, CDR2 YYNGEE. CDR3 in amino acids: CASSGRDRDYEQYF.

The V and J genes are TRBV5-5 and TRBJ2-3. This CDR3 region has 16 residues. The germline CDR1 and CDR2 sequences are SGHKS and YYEKEE (reference sequence). The CDR3 here is CASSFSMGSGTDTQYF.

The chain recombines TRBV7-2 with TRBJ2-2; with no DNA, the TCRdb D assignment of TRBD2 cannot be verified. CDR1 is SGHTA and CDR2 is FQGNSA in the germline V gene. The CDR3 is 16 amino acids. The CDR3 spells CASSPGTSGSTGELFF.

V gene TRBV4-1 combines with J gene TRBJ2-1. From germline, CDR1 is MGHRA and CDR2 YSYEKL. The CDR3 contains 17 residues. CDR3 sequence reads: CASSQDPRTGEYNEQFF.

CDR3 region: CANSNPGPGELFF. The chain combines TRBV6-6 with TRBJ2-2. The CDR3 consists of 13 residues. Germline loops: CDR1 MNHNY, CDR2 SVGAGI (reference sequence).

This chain connects TRBV15 to TRBJ2-7; without DNA, the TCRdb call of TRBD1 cannot be checked. Germline values: CDR1 LNHNV, CDR2 YYDKDF (reference sequence). This CDR3 region has 13 residues. The CDR3 region is CATSLGPSYEQYF.

This chain connects TRBV29-1 to TRBJ2-1; TCRdb proposes TRBD2, but this gene call is untestable without DNA. The CDR3 has 13 residues. Germline lookup yields CDR1 SQVTM and CDR2 ANQGSEA. The CDR3 sequence: CSVTLAGYNEQFF.

The chain's CDR3 is CASSKNRQGPYEQYF. The rearrangement links TRBV21-1 to TRBJ2-7; without DNA, the TCRdb call of TRBD1 cannot be checked. TRBV21-1 is reported as a pseudogene. There are 15 residues in the CDR3.